This T cell receptor (beta chain) comes out of a study of naive and memory T cell subsets. The CDR3 loop spans 15 amino acids. Trimming removed 4 bases from V and 2 bases from J, with 14 bases in between. CDR1 KGHSH and CDR2 LQKENI come from the germline V gene. The beta constant-region primer was an equimolar mix of two oligonucleotides covering TRBC1 and TRBC2. Nested alpha and beta constant-region primers with the SP2 primer drove four PCR rounds on ligated cDNA. TCRdb independently ran MiXCR on the UMI-ligation and nested PCR reads; one entry per CDR3 protein. Of 130,000 or so distinct CDR3 sequences in the sample, around a third are singletons; the top ten hold less than 1%. CMV status came from CD4+ T cell IFNgamma after overnight CMV lysate stimulation of fresh PBMCs. Four subsets defined by CD45RA and CD27 were sorted after CD3, CD4, CD8 and live/dead staining.

The sequenced sample consisted of central memory CD4+ T cells from blood. The receptor comes from a human donor in good health. The chain combines TRBV18 with TRBJ1-1, with D possibly matching TRBD1 (6 bases). The CDR3 loop is CASSRAGAGNTEAFF. The DNA of the CDR3 is TGTGCCAGCTCACGGGCAGGGGCCGGAAACACTGAAGCTTTCTTT.